The 20 T cell receptor beta chains reported below all come from one sample, sequenced in a study of CD4+ T cells in melanoma. Assay: immunoSEQ multiplex PCR; the TCRdb copy retains only in-frame clones and omits some. The sample holds over 100,000 clones; 92% are singletons and the top ten take about 3.5%. Material: peripheral blood. The source is a human donor with melanoma.

The chain joins TRBV2 to TRBJ1-2, with D perhaps matching TRBD1 (6 bases). V was clipped by 8 bases and J by 5 bases, with 18 bases between them. The length of the CDR3 is 14 residues. Germline CDR1 SNHLY, CDR2 FYNNEI. The CDR3 region has the DNA TGTGCCAGCCCTGCGGGGGGCGTCGGGTATGGCTACACCTTC. Translated, it gives CASPAGGVGYGYTF.

The chain links TRBV6-5 to TRBJ2-5; 8 bases map to TRBD1. Trimming cost V 2 bases and J 4 bases; bases outside gene matches: 0. Germline values: CDR1 MNHEY, CDR2 SVGAGI. This CDR3 comprises 13 residues. CDR3: CASSYTGGETQYF. CDR3 nucleotides: TGTGCCAGCAGTTACACAGGGGGAGAGACCCAGTACTTC.

The chain is built from TRBV6-5 and TRBJ2-7; 7 bases fit TRBD2. The CDR3 is made up of 14 amino acids. Germline trimming cut 6 bases from V and 5 bases from J; bases unmatched to any gene: 10. Germline CDR1 and CDR2: MNHEY and SVGAGI. DNA of the CDR3: TGTGCCAGCAGAGGTCGCGGGAGTCTAGACGAGCAGTACTTC. Translation: CASRGRGSLDEQYF.

The chain has TRBV14 and TRBJ2-3; 9 bases are a match to TRBD1. This CDR3 has 17 amino acids. CDR1 and CDR2 from the germline V gene are SGHDN and FVKESK. The V segment lost 4 bases and the J segment 0 bases; nucleotides outside the gene matches: 8. The CDR3: CASSRKQGALSTDTQYF. CDR3 bases: TGTGCCAGCAGCCGGAAACAGGGGGCCCTTAGCACAGATACGCAGTATTTT.

J is TRBJ1-5 and V is TRBV27; D may be TRBD1 (5 bases). This CDR3 has 16 residues. V was pared by 6 bases and J by 0 bases, with 15 bases between. Germline V lookup: CDR1 MNHEY, CDR2 SMNVEV (reference sequence). The CDR3 DNA follows: TGTGCCAGCAGGCCCTCCTTGCAGGGTAGCAATCAGCCCCAGCATTTT. This translates into CASRPSLQGSNQPQHF.

The sample holds one count of this clone. The V gene is TRBV18, the J gene TRBJ2-7; 7 bases match TRBD2. The germline CDR1 and CDR2 sequences are KGHSH and LQKENI. With 3 bases clipped from V and 3 bases from J, the junction kept 5 bases outside the gene matches. The CDR3 runs 14 residues. The CDR3 sequence is CASSPFGGYYEQYF. In DNA, the CDR3 is TGTGCCAGCTCACCCTTCGGGGGGTACTACGAGCAGTACTTC.

This chain joins TRBV21-1 and TRBJ1-1; the table's D gene call, TRBD1, was not cross checked with the DNA. TRBV21-1 is marked as a pseudogene. The CDR3 is 13 residues long. CDR3 sequence: CAGWTAMNTEAFF. The CDR3 DNA sequence: TGTGCCGGATGGACAGCCATGAACACTGAAGCTTTCTTT.

The rearrangement uses TRBV29-1 and TRBJ2-2, with D possibly matching TRBD2 (5 bases). Germline lookup yields CDR1 SQVTM and CDR2 ANQGSEA. Trimming left V 5 bases short and J 6 bases short, with 13 bases between. This CDR3 has 13 residues. As DNA, the CDR3 is TGCAGCGTTCTCGGGAATCTGGCCGGGGAGCTGTTTTTT. Protein product: CSVLGNLAGELFF.

This clone is a singleton in its sample. This rearrangement joins TRBV5-1 to TRBJ1-4; D is ambiguous. The germline gives CDR1 SGHRS, CDR2 YFSETQ. The ends were cut back, 1 base at V and 5 bases at J, with 9 bases in the middle. The CDR3 is 14 amino acids. The CDR3 sequence: CASSLNSGNEKLFF. CDR3 coding DNA: TGCGCCAGCAGCTTGAACAGCGGGAATGAAAAACTGTTTTTT.

This chain connects TRBV7-6 to TRBJ1-6, with TRBD1 matching over 7 bases. This CDR3 contains 15 residues. The junction had 11 bases not matched to a gene; V was cut back by 5 bases and J by 10 bases. Germline V lookup: CDR1 SGHVS, CDR2 FNYEAQ. Written as DNA, the CDR3 is TGTGCCAGCAGCGTGGATTCGAGGGGGCAATCACCCCTCCACTTT. Translated, it gives CASSVDSRGQSPLHF.

This chain uses TRBV9 with TRBJ2-1; no firm D call. The V and J ends lost 0 bases and 8 bases respectively, with 15 bases between them. CDR1 is SGDLS, CDR2 YYNGEE, per germline. CDR3 size: 15 residues. The CDR3 sequence: CASSVAATGRDEQFF. The DNA of the CDR3 is TGTGCCAGCAGCGTAGCCGCTACCGGTAGGGATGAGCAGTTCTTC.

The chain employs TRBV7-9 and TRBJ2-3, with D possibly being TRBD1 (6 bases). Germline loops: CDR1 SEHNR, CDR2 FQNEAQ (reference sequence). The CDR3 totals 15 residues. V was shortened by 5 bases and J by 0 bases, with 12 bases between the two germline ends. This CDR3 reads CASSPDRISTDTQYF. The DNA for the CDR3 is TGTGCCAGCAGCCCCGACAGGATAAGCACAGATACGCAGTATTTT.

The gene calls are TRBV7-9 and TRBJ1-5, with D uncertain. This CDR3 has 16 residues. The germline gives CDR1 SEHNR, CDR2 FQNEAQ (reference sequence). V lost 0 bases and J lost 2, with 11 bases in between. The CDR3 spells CASSLAGFGGNQPQHF. The CDR3 nucleotides read TGTGCCAGCAGCTTAGCCGGATTTGGGGGCAATCAGCCCCAGCATTTT. Filled out from reference TRBV7-9 and TRBJ1-5, the complete variable domain reads DTGVSQNPRHKITKRGQNVTFRCDPISEHNRLYWYRQTLGQGPEFLTYFQNEAQLEKSRLLSDRFSAERPKGSFSTLEIQRTEQGDSAMYLCASSLAGFGGNQPQHFGDGTRLSIL.

The CDR3 loop reads CASSPRGLVKNTEAFF. The CDR3 coding sequence is TGTGCCAGCAGTCCCAGGGGGCTTGTGAAGAACACTGAAGCTTTCTTT. V usage is TRBV7-8 and J usage is TRBJ1-1, with 8 bases fitting TRBD1. CDR1 is SGHVS, CDR2 FQNEAQ, per germline. V gave up 6 bases and J gave up 1 base; unmatched junction bases: 10. The CDR3 totals 16 residues.

The chain has TRBV7-2 and TRBJ2-3; D is ambiguous. The CDR3 covers 13 residues. Trimming pared 1 base from V and 5 bases from J, leaving 7 bases between. Per germline, CDR1 SGHTA and CDR2 FQGNSA. The CDR3 nucleotides are TGTGCCAGCAGCTTAGTTGTCCGAGATACGCAGTATTTT. Translating it yields CASSLVVRDTQYF.

The genes are TRBV4-2 and TRBJ1-2, with D tentatively TRBD1 (6 bases). The V end lost 4 bases, the J end lost 5 bases, and 17 bases lay between the germline ends. The CDR3 contains 15 residues. CDR1 LGHNA and CDR2 YNFKEQ come from the germline V gene. CDR3 DNA sequence: TGTGCCAGCAGCCGGACTGCCGGGACAATTTATGGCTACACCTTC. Translation: CASSRTAGTIYGYTF.

The chain couples TRBV5-1 to TRBJ1-1; no definite D call. V shed 4 bases and J shed 6 bases, with 19 bases lying between them. The CDR3 is made up of 15 amino acids. The germline V gene has CDR1 SGHRS and CDR2 YFSETQ. The CDR3 reads CASSPRTKQGPEAFF. In nucleotides, the CDR3 is TGCGCCAGCAGCCCACGAACCAAGCAAGGGCCTGAAGCTTTCTTT.

J is TRBJ2-5 and V is TRBV11-1; D unclear. Trimming shortened V by 3 bases and J by 7 bases, and 9 bases separated the two germline ends. Germline assignment: CDR1 SGHAT and CDR2 FQDESV (reference sequence). This CDR3 contains 12 residues. The CDR3 protein is CASSLEVGTQYF. DNA for the CDR3: TGTGCCAGCAGCTTGGAAGTTGGGACCCAGTACTTC.

The chain combines TRBV5-1 with TRBJ2-3; 10 bases are shared with TRBD1. CDR3 size: 15 residues. Germline V gene lookup returns CDR1 SGHRS and CDR2 YFSETQ. The J segment lost 6 bases and the V segment lost 4 bases, leaving 8 bases of the junction unmatched. CDR3 coding DNA: TGCGCCAGCAGCCCCGGGACAGGGGATATGGATACGCAGTATTTT. This encodes CASSPGTGDMDTQYF.

The V and J genes are TRBV11-2 and TRBJ2-1; 13 nucleotides match TRBD2. V gave up 5 bases and J gave up 4 bases; unmatched junction bases: 8. The CDR3 length is 17 residues. Germline-derived CDR1 and CDR2 are SGHAT and FQNNGV. The CDR3 spells CASSRGTSGIGYNEQFF. The CDR3, as DNA: TGTGCCAGCAGCCGCGGGACTAGCGGGATAGGTTACAATGAGCAGTTCTTC.